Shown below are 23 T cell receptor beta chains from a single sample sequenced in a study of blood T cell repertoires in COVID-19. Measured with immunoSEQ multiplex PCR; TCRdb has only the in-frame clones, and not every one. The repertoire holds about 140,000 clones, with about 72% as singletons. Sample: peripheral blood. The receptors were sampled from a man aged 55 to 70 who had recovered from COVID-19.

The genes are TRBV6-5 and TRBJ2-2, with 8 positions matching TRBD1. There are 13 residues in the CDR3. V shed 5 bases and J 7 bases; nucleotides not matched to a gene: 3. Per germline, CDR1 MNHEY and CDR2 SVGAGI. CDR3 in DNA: TGTGCCAGCAGTAAGACAGGGGTCGGGGAGCTGTTTTTT. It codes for CASSKTGVGELFF.

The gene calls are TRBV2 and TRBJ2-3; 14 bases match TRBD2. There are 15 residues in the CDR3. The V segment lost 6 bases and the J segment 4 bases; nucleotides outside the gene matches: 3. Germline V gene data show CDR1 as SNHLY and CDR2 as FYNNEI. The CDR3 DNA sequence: TGTGCCAGCAGAGGACTAGCGGGAGGTTCAGATACGCAGTATTTT. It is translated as CASRGLAGGSDTQYF. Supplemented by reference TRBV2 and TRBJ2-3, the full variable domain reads EPEVTQTPSHQVTQMGQEVILRCVPISNHLYFYWYRQILGQKVEFLVSFYNNEISEKSEIFDDQFSVERPDGSNFTLKIRSTKLEDSAMYFCASRGLAGGSDTQYFGPGTRLTVL.

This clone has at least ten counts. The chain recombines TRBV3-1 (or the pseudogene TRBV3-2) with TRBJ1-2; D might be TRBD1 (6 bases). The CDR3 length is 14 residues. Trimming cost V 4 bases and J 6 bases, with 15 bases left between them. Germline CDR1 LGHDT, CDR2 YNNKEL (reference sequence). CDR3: CASSPSRGGNGYTF. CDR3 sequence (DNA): TGTGCCAGCAGCCCCTCGAGGGGGGGGAATGGCTACACCTTC.

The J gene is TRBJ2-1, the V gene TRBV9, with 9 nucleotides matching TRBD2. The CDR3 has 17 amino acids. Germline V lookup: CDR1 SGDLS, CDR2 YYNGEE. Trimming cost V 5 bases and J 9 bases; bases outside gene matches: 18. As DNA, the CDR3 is TGTGCCAGCAGTGTAAGAAGCGGGGGGAACCGAGCCGGTGAGCAGTTCTTC. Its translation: CASSVRSGGNRAGEQFF. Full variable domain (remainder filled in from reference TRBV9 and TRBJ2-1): DSGVTQTPKHLITATGQRVTLRCSPRSGDLSVYWYQQSLDQGLQFLIQYYNGEERAKGNILERFSAQQFPDLHSELNLSSLELGDSALYFCASSVRSGGNRAGEQFFGPGTRLTVL.

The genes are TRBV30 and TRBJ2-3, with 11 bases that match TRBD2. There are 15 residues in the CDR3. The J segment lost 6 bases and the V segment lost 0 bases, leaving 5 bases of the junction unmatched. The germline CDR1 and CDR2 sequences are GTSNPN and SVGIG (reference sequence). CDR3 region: CAWSVLAGEGDTQYF. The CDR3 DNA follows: TGTGCCTGGAGTGTACTAGCGGGAGAAGGCGATACGCAGTATTTT.

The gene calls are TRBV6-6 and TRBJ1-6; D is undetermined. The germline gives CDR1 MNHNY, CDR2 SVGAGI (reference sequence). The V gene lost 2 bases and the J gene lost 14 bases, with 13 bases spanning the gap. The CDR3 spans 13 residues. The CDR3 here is CASSYKESQTLHF. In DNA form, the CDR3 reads TGTGCCAGCAGTTACAAAGAGTCTCAAACCCTCCACTTT.

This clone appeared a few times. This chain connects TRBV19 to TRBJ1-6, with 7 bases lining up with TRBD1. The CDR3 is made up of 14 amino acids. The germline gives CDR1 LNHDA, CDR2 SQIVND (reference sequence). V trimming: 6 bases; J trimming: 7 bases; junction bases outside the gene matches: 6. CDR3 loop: CASSPGQQNSPLHF. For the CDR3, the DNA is TGTGCCAGTAGCCCGGGACAGCAGAATTCACCCCTCCACTTT. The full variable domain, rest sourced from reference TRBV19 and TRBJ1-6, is DGGITQSPKYLFRKEGQNVTLSCEQNLNHDAMYWYRQDPGQGLRLIYYSQIVNDFQKGDIAEGYSVSREKKESFPLTVTSAQKNPTAFYLCASSPGQQNSPLHFGNGTRLTVT.

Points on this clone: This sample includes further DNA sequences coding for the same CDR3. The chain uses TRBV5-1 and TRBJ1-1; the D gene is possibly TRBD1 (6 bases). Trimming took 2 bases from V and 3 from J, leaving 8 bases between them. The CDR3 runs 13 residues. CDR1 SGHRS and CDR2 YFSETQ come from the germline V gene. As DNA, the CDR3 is TGCGCCAGCAGCTTAGCAGGGGACACTGAAGCTTTCTTT. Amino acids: CASSLAGDTEAFF.

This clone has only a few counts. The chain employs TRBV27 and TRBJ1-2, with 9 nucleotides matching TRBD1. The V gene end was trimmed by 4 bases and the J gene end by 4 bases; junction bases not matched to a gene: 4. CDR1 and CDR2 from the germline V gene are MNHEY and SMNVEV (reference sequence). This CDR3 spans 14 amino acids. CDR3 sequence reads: CASSSGGQGYGYTF. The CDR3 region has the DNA TGTGCCAGCAGTTCTGGGGGACAGGGCTATGGCTACACCTTC.

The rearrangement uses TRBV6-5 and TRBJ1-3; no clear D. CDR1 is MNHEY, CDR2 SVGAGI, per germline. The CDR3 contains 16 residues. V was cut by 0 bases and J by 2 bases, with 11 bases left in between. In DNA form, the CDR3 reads TGTGCCAGCAGTTACTCGTCGGGGAGAACTGGAAACACCATATATTTT. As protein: CASSYSSGRTGNTIYF.

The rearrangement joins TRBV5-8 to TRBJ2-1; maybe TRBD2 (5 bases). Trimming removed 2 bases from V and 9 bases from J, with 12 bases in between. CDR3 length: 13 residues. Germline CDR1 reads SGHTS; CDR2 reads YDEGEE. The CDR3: CASSFLEGGEQFF. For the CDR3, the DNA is TGTGCCAGCAGCTTTTTAGAGGGTGGTGAGCAGTTCTTC.

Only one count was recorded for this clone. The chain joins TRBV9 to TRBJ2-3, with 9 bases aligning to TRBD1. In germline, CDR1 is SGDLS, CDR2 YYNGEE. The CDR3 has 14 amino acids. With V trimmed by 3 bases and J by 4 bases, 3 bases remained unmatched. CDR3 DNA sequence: TGTGCCAGCAGCGGGACAGGGGCCCCAGATACGCAGTATTTT. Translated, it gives CASSGTGAPDTQYF.

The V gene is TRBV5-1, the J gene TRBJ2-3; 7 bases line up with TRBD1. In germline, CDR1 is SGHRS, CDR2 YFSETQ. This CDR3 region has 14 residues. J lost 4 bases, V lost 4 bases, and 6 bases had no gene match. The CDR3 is CASSPLTGPDTQYF. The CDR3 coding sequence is TGCGCCAGCAGCCCTTTGACAGGGCCAGATACGCAGTATTTT.

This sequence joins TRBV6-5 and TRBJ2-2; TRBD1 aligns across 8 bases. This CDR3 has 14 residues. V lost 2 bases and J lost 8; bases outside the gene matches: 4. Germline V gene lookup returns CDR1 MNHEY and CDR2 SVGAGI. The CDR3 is CASSYQGAKGELFF. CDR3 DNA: TGTGCCAGCAGTTACCAGGGGGCGAAGGGGGAGCTGTTTTTT.

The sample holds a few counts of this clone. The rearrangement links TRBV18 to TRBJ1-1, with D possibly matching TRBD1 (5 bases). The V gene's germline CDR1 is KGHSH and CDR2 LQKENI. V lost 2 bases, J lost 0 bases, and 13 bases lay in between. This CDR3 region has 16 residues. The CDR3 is CASSPRPDIMNTEAFF. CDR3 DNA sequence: TGTGCCAGCTCACCAAGGCCGGACATTATGAACACTGAAGCTTTCTTT. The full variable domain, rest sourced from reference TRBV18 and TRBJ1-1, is NAGVMQNPRHLVRRRGQEARLRCSPMKGHSHVYWYRQLPEEGLKFMVYLQKENIIDESGMPKERFSAEFPKEGPSILRIQQVVRGDSAAYFCASSPRPDIMNTEAFFGQGTRLTVV.

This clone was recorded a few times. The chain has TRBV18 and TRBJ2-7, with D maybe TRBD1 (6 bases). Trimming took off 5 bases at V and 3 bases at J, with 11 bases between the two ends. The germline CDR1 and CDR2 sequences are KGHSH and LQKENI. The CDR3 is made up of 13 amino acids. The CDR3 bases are TGTGCCAGCTCATCCGGACAGAGCTACGAGCAGTACTTC. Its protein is CASSSGQSYEQYF.

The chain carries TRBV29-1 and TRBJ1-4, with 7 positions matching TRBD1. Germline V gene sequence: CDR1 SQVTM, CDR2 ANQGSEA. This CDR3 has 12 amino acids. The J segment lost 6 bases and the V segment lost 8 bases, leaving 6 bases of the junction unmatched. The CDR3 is CSITGEDEKLFF. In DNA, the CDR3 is TGCAGCATAACAGGGGAGGATGAAAAACTGTTTTTT. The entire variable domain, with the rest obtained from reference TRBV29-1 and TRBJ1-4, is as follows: SAVISQKPSRDICQRGTSLTIQCQVDSQVTMMFWYRQQPGQSLTLIATANQGSEATYESGFVIDKFPISRPNLTFSTLTVSNMSPEDSSIYLCSITGEDEKLFFGSGTQLSVL.

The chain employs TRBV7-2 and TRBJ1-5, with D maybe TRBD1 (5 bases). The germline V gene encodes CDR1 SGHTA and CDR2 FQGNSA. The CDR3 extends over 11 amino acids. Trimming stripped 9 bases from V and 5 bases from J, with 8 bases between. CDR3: CARGGDQPQHF. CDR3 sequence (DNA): TGTGCCAGGGGGGGGGATCAGCCCCAGCATTTT.

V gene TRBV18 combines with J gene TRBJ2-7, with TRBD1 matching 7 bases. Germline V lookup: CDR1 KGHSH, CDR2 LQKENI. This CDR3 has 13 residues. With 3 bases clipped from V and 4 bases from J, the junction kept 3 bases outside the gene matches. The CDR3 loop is CASSPVQGYEQYF. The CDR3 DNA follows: TGTGCCAGCTCACCTGTACAGGGGTACGAGCAGTACTTC. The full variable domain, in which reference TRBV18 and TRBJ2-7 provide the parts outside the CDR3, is NAGVMQNPRHLVRRRGQEARLRCSPMKGHSHVYWYRQLPEEGLKFMVYLQKENIIDESGMPKERFSAEFPKEGPSILRIQQVVRGDSAAYFCASSPVQGYEQYFGPGTRLTVT.

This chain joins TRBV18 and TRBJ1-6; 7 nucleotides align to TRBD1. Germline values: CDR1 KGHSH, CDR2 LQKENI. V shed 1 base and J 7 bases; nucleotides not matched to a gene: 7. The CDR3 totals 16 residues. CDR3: CASSPRAGTDNSPLHF. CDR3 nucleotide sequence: TGTGCCAGCTCACCACGAGCCGGGACAGACAATTCACCCCTCCACTTT.

CDR3 DNA: TGTGCCAGTGAACCAGGGGGCTATCAGCCCCAGCATTTT. Translated: CASEPGGYQPQHF. The chain carries TRBV19 and TRBJ1-5; TRBD1 aligns across 8 bases. In germline, CDR1 is LNHDA, CDR2 SQIVND (reference sequence). Trimming took 8 bases from V and 5 from J; bases not matched to a gene: 5. The length of the CDR3 is 13 residues.

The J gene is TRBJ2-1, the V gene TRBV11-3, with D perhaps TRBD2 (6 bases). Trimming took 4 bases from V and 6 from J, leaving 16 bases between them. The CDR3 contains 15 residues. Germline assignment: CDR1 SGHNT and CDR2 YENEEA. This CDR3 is CASSSPGGSGNEQFF. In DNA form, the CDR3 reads TGTGCCAGCAGCTCCCCCGGCGGTAGCGGCAATGAGCAGTTCTTC.

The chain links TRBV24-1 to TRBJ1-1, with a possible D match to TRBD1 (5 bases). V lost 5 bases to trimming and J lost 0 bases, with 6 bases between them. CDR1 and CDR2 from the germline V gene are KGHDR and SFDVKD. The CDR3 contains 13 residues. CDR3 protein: CATSATVNTEAFF. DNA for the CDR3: TGTGCCACCAGTGCGACAGTGAACACTGAAGCTTTCTTT.